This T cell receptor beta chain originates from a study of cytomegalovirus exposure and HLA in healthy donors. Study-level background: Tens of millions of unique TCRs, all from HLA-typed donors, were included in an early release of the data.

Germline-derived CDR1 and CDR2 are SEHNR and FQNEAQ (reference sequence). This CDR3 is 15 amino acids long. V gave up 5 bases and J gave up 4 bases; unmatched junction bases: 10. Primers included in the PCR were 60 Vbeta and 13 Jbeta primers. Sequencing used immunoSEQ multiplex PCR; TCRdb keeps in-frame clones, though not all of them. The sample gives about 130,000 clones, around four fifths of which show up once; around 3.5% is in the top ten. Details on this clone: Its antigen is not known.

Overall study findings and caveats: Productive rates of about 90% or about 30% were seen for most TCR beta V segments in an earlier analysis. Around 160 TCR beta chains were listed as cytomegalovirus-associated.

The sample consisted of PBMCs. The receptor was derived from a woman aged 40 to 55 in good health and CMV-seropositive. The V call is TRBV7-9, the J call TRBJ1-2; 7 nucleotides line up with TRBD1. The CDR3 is CASSPGQVFAYGYTF. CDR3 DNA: TGTGCCAGCAGCCCCGGACAGGTCTTCGCCTATGGCTACACCTTC.